Listed here are 29 T cell receptor beta chains from one sample, sequenced in a study of T cells in Graves' hyperthyroidism and ophthalmopathy. Researchers took RNA transcripts and amplified the TCR beta CDR3 regions from them. The primer set for the first-round RT-PCR of the TCR CDR3 was HTBI. TCRdb independently ran MiXCR on the multiplex PCR reads; one entry per CDR3 protein. The sample lists roughly 720,000 distinct CDR3 sequences; around 16% were seen once. Source material: blood. These TCRs come from a man between 50 and 59 years old with Graves' hyperthyroidism.

The table lists this clonotype with a few counts. With a much larger clone just one base away, this may be a read error. The CDR3 here is CASSASEGSSTDTRYF. In DNA, the CDR3 is TGTGCCAGCAGCGCCTCTGAAGGGTCTAGCACAGATACGCGGTATTTT. V usage is TRBV9 and J usage is TRBJ2-3, with D possibly matching TRBD2 (5 bases). Germline V gives CDR1 SGDLS, CDR2 YYNGEE. The CDR3 is 16 residues long.

The rearrangement links TRBV7-8 to TRBJ2-7; 16 bases match TRBD2. J lost 7 bases, V lost 6 bases, and 15 bases had no gene match. The germline V gene has CDR1 SGHVS and CDR2 FQNEAQ. This CDR3 spans 18 amino acids. CDR3 in amino acids: CASRLGGTSGRGGGEQYF. In DNA form, the CDR3 reads TGTGCCAGCAGGCTAGGAGGGACTAGCGGGAGGGGCGGCGGGGAGCAGTACTTC. Supplemented by reference TRBV7-8 and TRBJ2-7, the full variable domain reads GAGVSQSPRYKVAKRGQDVALRCDPISGHVSLFWYQQALGQGPEFLTYFQNEAQLDKSGLPSDRFFAERPEGSVSTLKIQRTQQEDSAVYLCASRLGGTSGRGGGEQYFGPGTRLTVT.

The table lists this clonotype with many counts. The V call is TRBV2, the J call TRBJ1-5; a possible D gene is TRBD1 (6 bases). Germline V gene lookup returns CDR1 SNHLY and CDR2 FYNNEI. The ends were cut back, 5 bases at V and 4 bases at J, with 12 bases in the middle. The CDR3 runs to 14 residues. CDR3 in amino acids: CASSNRTENQPQHF. The CDR3 nucleotides are TGTGCCAGCAGTAATAGGACAGAGAATCAGCCCCAGCATTTT.

This clonotype was seen ten or more times. This rearrangement joins TRBV28 to TRBJ2-7, with D perhaps matching TRBD2 (6 bases). The CDR3 has 12 residues. Trimming removed 6 bases at V and 7 bases at J, with 13 bases between. Germline V gene data show CDR1 as MDHEN and CDR2 as SYDVKM. CDR3 DNA sequence: TGTGCCAGCAGAGGAAGCGGAGGGGAGCAGTACTTC. Its translation: CASRGSGGEQYF.

Many counts were recorded for this clonotype. CDR3 sequence: CASSSRGPANYGYTF. CDR3 bases: TGCGCCAGCAGCTCGCGGGGCCCAGCTAACTATGGCTACACCTTC. V is TRBV5-1 and J is TRBJ1-2, with D tentatively TRBD1 (5 bases). Deletions cut 3 bases from V and 0 bases from J, with 12 bases between. Germline CDR1 is SGHRS and CDR2 is YFSETQ. The CDR3 is made up of 15 amino acids.

Details on this clonotype: One base away lies a much larger clone, so this may be a sequencing read error. The chain carries TRBV24-1 and TRBJ2-1; D not certain. With 3 bases removed from V and 8 bases from J, the gap between germline ends came to 19 bases. The CDR3 runs to 16 residues. Germline V gives CDR1 KGHDR, CDR2 SFDVKD. The CDR3 sequence: CATSDAVAESSHEQFF. In nucleotides, the CDR3 is TGTGCCACCAGTGATGCCGTGGCGGAGTCTTCCCATGAGCAGTTCTTC.

In its sample, this clonotype was seen a few times. The V gene is TRBV29-1, the J gene TRBJ1-1; the match to TRBD1 covers 7 bases. CDR1 is SQVTM, CDR2 ANQGSEA, per germline. This CDR3 region has 13 residues. The trim removed 6 bases at V and 4 bases at J, leaving 8 bases unmatched. In DNA form, the CDR3 reads TGCAGCGTAGATCAGGGGGGGGCCACTGAAGCTTTCTTT. It yields the protein CSVDQGGATEAFF.

The rearrangement uses TRBV10-1 and TRBJ2-1; 13 bases match TRBD2. The V segment lost 3 bases and the J segment 8 bases; nucleotides outside the gene matches: 4. Per germline, CDR1 WNHNN and CDR2 SYGVQD (reference sequence). The CDR3 loop spans 15 amino acids. For the CDR3, the DNA is TGCGCCAGCAGTGAAGGGACTAGCGGGATAGATGAGCAGTTCTTC. This translates into CASSEGTSGIDEQFF.

The chain links TRBV3-1 to TRBJ1-2; tentatively, D is TRBD1 (6 bases). Deletions cut 8 bases from V and 6 bases from J, with 19 bases between. This CDR3 has 14 residues. Germline V gene lookup returns CDR1 LGHDT and CDR2 YNNKEL (reference sequence). The DNA for the CDR3 is TGTGCCAGCGGTGGCAGGGGAAAGAGGGATGGCTACACCTTC. Its protein product is CASGGRGKRDGYTF. Full variable domain (rest looked up from reference TRBV3-1 and TRBJ1-2): DTAVSQTPKYLVTQMGNDKSIKCEQNLGHDTMYWYKQDSKKFLKIMFSYNNKELIINETVPNRFSPKSPDKAHLNLHINSLELGDSAVYFCASGGRGKRDGYTFGSGTRLTVV.

V is TRBV4-1 and J is TRBJ1-5; TRBD1 might be the D (6 bases). Germline CDR1 and CDR2: MGHRA and YSYEKL. This CDR3 spans 16 amino acids. V gave up 3 bases and J gave up 0 bases, with 12 bases separating them. CDR3 residues: CASSQIQGGSNQPQHF. CDR3 sequence (DNA): TGCGCCAGCAGCCAGATACAGGGTGGTAGCAATCAGCCCCAGCATTTT.

The chain uses TRBV11-2 and TRBJ1-4; 10 positions match TRBD1. The V gene's germline CDR1 is SGHAT and CDR2 FQNNGV. The CDR3 contains 15 residues. The ends lost 5 bases at V and 6 bases at J; junction bases unmatched: 6. The CDR3, as DNA: TGTGCCAGCAGCCCTGGGACAGGGGAGGATGAAAAACTGTTTTTT. Encoded protein: CASSPGTGEDEKLFF.

This clonotype was seen at least ten times. The genes are TRBV6-1 and TRBJ1-1, with D hard to call. CDR3 length: 15 residues. V lost 7 bases and J 3 bases, leaving 18 bases between the germline ends. Germline V gives CDR1 MNHNS, CDR2 SASEGT. CDR3 bases: TGTGCCAGCAAACGCCCCGGGGTGGATTACACTGAAGCTTTCTTT. This encodes CASKRPGVDYTEAFF.

The rearrangement uses TRBV5-5 and TRBJ2-7; 12 bases agree with TRBD2. J lost 8 bases, V lost 4 bases, and 4 bases had no gene match. Per germline, CDR1 SGHKS and CDR2 YYEKEE (reference sequence). This CDR3 is 13 amino acids long. DNA of the CDR3: TGTGCCAGCAGCCTGACTAGCGGGAGTCAGCAGTACTTC. Translated, it gives CASSLTSGSQQYF.

The J gene is TRBJ2-7, the V gene TRBV7-9, with 8 nucleotides matching TRBD2. The V segment lost 4 bases and the J segment 2 bases; nucleotides outside the gene matches: 4. Looked up from germline, CDR1 is SEHNR and CDR2 is FQNEAQ (reference sequence). CDR3 size: 14 residues. CDR3 sequence reads: CASSWSGSTYEQYF. CDR3 DNA: TGTGCCAGCAGCTGGAGCGGGAGCACCTACGAGCAGTACTTC. Drawing the rest from reference TRBV7-9 and TRBJ2-7, the complete variable domain is DTGVSQNPRHKITKRGQNVTFRCDPISEHNRLYWYRQTLGQGPEFLTYFQNEAQLEKSRLLSDRFSAERPKGSFSTLEIQRTEQGDSAMYLCASSWSGSTYEQYFGPGTRLTVT.

This clonotype has at least ten counts. The chain recombines TRBV7-9 with TRBJ1-4; no clear D gene. The V end lost 2 bases, the J end lost 6 bases, and 7 bases lay between the germline ends. The length of the CDR3 is 13 residues. Germline V gene lookup returns CDR1 SEHNR and CDR2 FQNEAQ (reference sequence). The chain's CDR3 is CASSLREDEKLFF. The CDR3 nucleotides read TGTGCCAGCAGCTTAAGGGAGGATGAAAAACTGTTTTTT.

This clonotype showed up many times. This chain uses TRBV7-2 with TRBJ2-3; D not resolved. From germline, CDR1 is SGHTA and CDR2 FQGNSA. The length of the CDR3 is 15 residues. Trimming shortened V by 1 base and J by 6 bases, and 14 bases separated the two germline ends. The CDR3 DNA is TGTGCCAGCAGCTTAGAATCCTTGTCAGGCGATACGCAGTATTTT. Translated, it gives CASSLESLSGDTQYF.

This clonotype was observed many times. This rearrangement joins TRBV12-3 or TRBV12-4 to TRBJ1-4; D possibly corresponds to TRBD1 (6 bases). V was shortened by 7 bases and J by 7 bases, with 13 bases between the two germline ends. The CDR3 runs 13 residues. The CDR3 reads CASIQGSGEKLFF. As DNA, the CDR3 is TGTGCCAGCATACAGGGTAGCGGTGAAAAACTGTTTTTT.

This clonotype was counted ten times or more. The chain couples TRBV5-8 to TRBJ2-7, with D unclear. CDR3 length: 14 residues. The germline V gene encodes CDR1 SGHTS and CDR2 YDEGEE. Trimming stripped 4 bases from V and 2 bases from J, with 13 bases between. DNA for the CDR3: TGTGCCAGCAGCCCAAAACAGTCTACCTACGAGCAGTACTTC. It yields the protein CASSPKQSTYEQYF.

This clonotype occurred many times. The V gene is TRBV2, the J gene TRBJ2-7; tentative D call: TRBD1 (6 bases). CDR1 and CDR2 from the germline V gene are SNHLY and FYNNEI. V was shortened by 7 bases and J by 3 bases, with 16 bases between the two germline ends. The CDR3 consists of 14 residues. CDR3 sequence reads: CASNLQGSFYEQYF. CDR3 DNA sequence: TGTGCCAGCAATCTACAGGGAAGTTTCTACGAGCAGTACTTC.

Ten or more counts support this clonotype. The CDR3 sequence: CATSREGAGEETQYF. DNA of the CDR3: TGTGCCACCAGCAGAGAAGGAGCGGGAGAAGAGACCCAGTACTTC. The V call is TRBV15, the J call TRBJ2-5; TRBD2 matches 8 bases. The CDR3 extends over 15 amino acids. From germline, CDR1 is LNHNV and CDR2 YYDKDF (reference sequence). Unmatched junction bases numbered 3, after V lost 0 bases and J lost 3 bases.

This clonotype was observed at least ten times. The rearrangement joins TRBV5-1 to TRBJ2-1, with TRBD2 matching over 8 bases. The germline V gene encodes CDR1 SGHRS and CDR2 YFSETQ. The CDR3 has 16 amino acids. V trimming: 1 base; J trimming: 7 bases; junction bases outside the gene matches: 10. The CDR3 DNA is TGCGCCAGCAGCTTGAAGGACGGGAGGGCCGAGAATGAGCAGTTCTTC. Its protein is CASSLKDGRAENEQFF.

This clonotype was detected many times. The chain recombines TRBV28 with TRBJ1-2, with TRBD1 as a possible D gene (5 bases). This CDR3 is built from 13 residues. With 3 bases removed from V and 5 bases from J, the gap between germline ends came to 10 bases. Germline CDR1 and CDR2: MDHEN and SYDVKM. CDR3 DNA: TGTGCCAGCAGTTTTAACAGGTTATATGGCTACACCTTC. Translated, it gives CASSFNRLYGYTF.

V gene TRBV24-1 combines with J gene TRBJ2-3; 9 bases match TRBD2. The ends lost 6 bases at V and 2 bases at J; junction bases unmatched: 14. Germline CDR1 reads KGHDR; CDR2 reads SFDVKD. The CDR3 runs 18 residues. The CDR3 DNA reads TGTGCCACCAGTTCGATAGCGGGAGCTTCACCTTTCACAGATACGCAGTATTTT. Translated: CATSSIAGASPFTDTQYF.

There are a few counts of this clonotype. The CDR3 region has the DNA TGTGCCAGCTCCCCCCAGGACAGGGCCGGCAATCAGCCCCAGCATTTT. It is translated as CASSPQDRAGNQPQHF. The chain links TRBV18 to TRBJ1-5; 8 nucleotides match TRBD1. The CDR3 is 16 amino acids. V shed 6 bases and J 2 bases; nucleotides not matched to a gene: 9. Per the germline V gene, CDR1 is KGHSH and CDR2 is LQKENI.

This clonotype has just a few counts. The V and J genes are TRBV5-1 and TRBJ2-2, with 12 bases lining up with TRBD2. Germline values: CDR1 SGHRS, CDR2 YFSETQ. Trimming took 0 bases from V and 7 from J; bases not matched to a gene: 4. The CDR3 extends over 16 amino acids. The chain's CDR3 is CASSLGLAGVSGELFF. In DNA, the CDR3 is TGCGCCAGCAGCTTGGGACTAGCGGGAGTCAGCGGGGAGCTGTTTTTT.

This clonotype was observed at least ten times. The chain has TRBV3-1 and TRBJ1-1, with TRBD1 as a possible D gene (5 bases). The CDR3 covers 15 residues. The V end was cut by 0 bases, the J end by 4 bases, with 12 bases between. Germline CDR1 and CDR2: LGHDT and YNNKEL (reference sequence). The CDR3 is CASSQERGAATEAFF. The CDR3 DNA sequence: TGTGCCAGCAGCCAAGAAAGAGGGGCTGCCACTGAAGCTTTCTTT.

J is TRBJ1-1 and V is TRBV5-1, with D possibly TRBD1 on 5 matching bases. Per the germline V gene, CDR1 is SGHRS and CDR2 is YFSETQ. Between the trimmed V and J ends, which lost 1 base and 3 bases, there was a span of 13 bases. This CDR3 is 15 amino acids long. The CDR3 is CASSLRAGTDTEAFF. CDR3 DNA sequence: TGCGCCAGCAGCTTGCGTGCAGGGACGGACACTGAAGCTTTCTTT.

This clonotype was counted a single time. One base away lies a much larger clone, so this may be a sequencing read error. The J gene is TRBJ2-7, the V gene TRBV9; D is unresolved. The germline CDR1 and CDR2 sequences are SGDLS and YYNGEE. The CDR3 is 15 residues long. Here the CDR3 DNA reads TGTGCCAGCAGCGCGAGGTCCGGGTCCCCATACGATCAGTACTTC. Its protein is CASSARSGSPYDQYF.

This clonotype was recorded at least ten times. J is TRBJ2-7 and V is TRBV20-1; D gene ambiguous. Germline CDR1 reads DFQATT; CDR2 reads SNEGSKA (reference sequence). The CDR3 spans 12 residues. Trimming took 6 bases from V and 1 from J, leaving 10 bases between them. The CDR3 DNA follows: TGCAGTGCCCAATGGCGTTCCTACGAGCAGTACTTC. Translated, it gives CSAQWRSYEQYF.